This T cell receptor (beta chain) came from a study of blood T cells in healthy people across ages (dated by TCRdb to the mid-2010s). Regarding the research as a whole: In model experiments, roughly one uniquely barcoded TCR beta cDNA molecule per two T cells was captured by template switching. Age-related changes in TCR beta repertoire diversity were measured in the study by deep sequencing normalized with unique cDNA molecular identifiers. Four age groups were formed from the donors: young (average approximately 15 years), middle-aged (approximately 39), aged (roughly 56) and long-lived (more than 75). To avoid experimental bias, donors of different ages were distributed randomly across sequencing lanes. Two additional independent replicas of 1 million unique cDNA reads from the same blood draw were analyzed for two donors (one aged 18 to 29 and one aged 80 or older).

The donors were roughly 40 Caucasian individuals from Russia, aged 6 to 90 years, who were systemically healthy. Each donor gave ten milliliters of peripheral blood, drawn into EDTA-treated Vacutainer tubes. Ficoll-Paque density-gradient centrifugation was used to isolate PBMCs, with at least 6.5 million per sample. Total RNA was extracted from PBMCs with Trizol reagent, with at least 5.5 micrograms obtained per sample. Naive CD45RAhigh/CD27high T cell percentages were measured by flow cytometry on a PBMC aliquot from every donor. Its CDR3 holds 16 amino acids, cysteine through phenylalanine. The CDR3 DNA has 48 bases and is translated from base 1. Clipping removes 3 bases from V and 9 bases from J, with 8 as the unmatched junction base count. CDR1 is given as SGHTA and CDR2 as FQGNSA, both from the germline V gene. The method was 5' RACE. Sequencing used an Illumina HiSeq 2500. A second PCR of about 7 to 12 cycles was run with a J-beta primer mix and a sample-barcoded 5' primer. Each TCR beta cDNA molecule received a unique molecular identifier from a template-switch 5' adaptor carrying 12 random nucleotides. Each sample yielded at least 2.5 million CDR3-containing paired-end reads. First-strand cDNA synthesis was performed from all RNA using the Mint cDNA synthesis kit, with priming by a TRBC-specific oligonucleotide. After uracil-DNA glycosylase treatment, a first 18-cycle PCR used universal primers M1SS and BC2_uni_R on all cDNA. On the study's bioinformatics: For normalization, 1 million high-quality reads, each with a distinct molecular identifier, were randomly selected from each sample. Instead of being binned into consensus sequences, reads that shared molecular identifiers were thrown out. MiTCR, with a Q25 quality threshold and the strictest error-elimination algorithm, was used for CDR3 identification, clonotype clustering and error correction. Lower-bound total TCR beta diversity was estimated with a nonparametric unseen species model using Euler transformation. TCRdb reprocessing: public reads trimmed at Q25 with fastp, clones called with MiXCR, in-frame beta chains kept. Rows with a matching CDR3 protein are joined into one entry that keeps the most common DNA and genes. TCRdb's processing, not the authors', yielded these V and J calls. This sample comprises hundreds of thousands of distinct CDR3 sequences, roughly two fifths of them detected only once. Jointly, the top ten make up approximately 22% of the sample.

The investigation overall reported the following: Compared with the aged group, more naive CD4+ T cells, fewer expanded clones and increased TCR diversity were shown by the long-lived group, suggesting age selection. Total diversity estimates from one million sequenced T cells were considered lower bounds and underestimates. Observed TCR beta diversity per million T cells fell roughly linearly with age, and a significant reduction was already apparent by age around 44. There was a strong correlation between observed TCR beta diversity and the percentage of naive T cells measured by flow cytometry. Conclusive comparison of naive and antigen-experienced compartments was prevented by the profiling of bulk unsorted PBMCs. The CMV infection status of donors was not known, potentially confounding age-related changes in expanded clonotypes.

This clonotype was detected a few times. What this receptor recognizes is not known. No base quality information exists; no much larger clone differs at one position. Recombination joined TRBV7-2 with TRBJ2-1; TRBD2 fits 13 bases in the junction. The receptor was isolated from a woman aged 60-75 years in good health. The sequenced material came from blood. The base sequence is TGTGCCAGCAGCTTCCTAGGGACTAGCGGGACCGGTGAGCAGTTCTTC. Translated, this is CASSFLGTSGTGEQFF.